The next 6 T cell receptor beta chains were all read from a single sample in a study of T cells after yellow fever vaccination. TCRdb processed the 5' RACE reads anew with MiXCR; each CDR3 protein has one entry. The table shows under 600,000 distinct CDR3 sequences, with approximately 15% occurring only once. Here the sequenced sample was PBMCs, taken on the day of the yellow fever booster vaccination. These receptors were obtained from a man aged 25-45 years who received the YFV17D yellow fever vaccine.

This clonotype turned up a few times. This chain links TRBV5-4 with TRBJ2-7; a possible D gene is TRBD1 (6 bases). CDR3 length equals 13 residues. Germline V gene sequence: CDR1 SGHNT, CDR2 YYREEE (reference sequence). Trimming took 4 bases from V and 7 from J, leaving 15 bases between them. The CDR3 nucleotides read TGTGCCAGCAGCCTTGCACAGGGTGGGGAGCAGTACTTC. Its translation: CASSLAQGGEQYF.

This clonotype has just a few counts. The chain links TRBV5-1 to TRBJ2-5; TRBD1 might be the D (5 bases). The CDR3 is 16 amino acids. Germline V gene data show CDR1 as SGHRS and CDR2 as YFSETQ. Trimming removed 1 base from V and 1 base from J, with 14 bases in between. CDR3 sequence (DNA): TGCGCCAGCAGCTTGAGATTCGGCCAGGGCCAAGAGACCCAGTACTTC. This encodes CASSLRFGQGQETQYF.

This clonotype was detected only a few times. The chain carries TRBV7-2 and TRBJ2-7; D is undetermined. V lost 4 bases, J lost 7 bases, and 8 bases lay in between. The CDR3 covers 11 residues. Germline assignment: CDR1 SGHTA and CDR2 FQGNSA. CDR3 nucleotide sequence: TGTGCCAGCAGCTCCCTAAAAGAGCAGTACTTC. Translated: CASSSLKEQYF.

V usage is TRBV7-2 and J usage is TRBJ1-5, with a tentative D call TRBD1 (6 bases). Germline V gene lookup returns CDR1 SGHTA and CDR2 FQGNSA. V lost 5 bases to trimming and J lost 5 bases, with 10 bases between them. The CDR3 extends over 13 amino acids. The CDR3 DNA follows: TGTGCCAGCAGCCCGGACAGCGATCAGCCCCAGCATTTT. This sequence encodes CASSPDSDQPQHF.

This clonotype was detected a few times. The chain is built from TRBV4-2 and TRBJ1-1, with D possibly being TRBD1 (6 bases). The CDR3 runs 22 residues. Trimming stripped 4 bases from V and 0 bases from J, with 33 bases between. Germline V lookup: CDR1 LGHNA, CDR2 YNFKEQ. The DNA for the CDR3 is TGTGCCAGCAGCCCATTTCTGCCCCGGGACACTTTGCCCAGAGGACTGAACACTGAAGCTTTCTTT. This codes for CASSPFLPRDTLPRGLNTEAFF.

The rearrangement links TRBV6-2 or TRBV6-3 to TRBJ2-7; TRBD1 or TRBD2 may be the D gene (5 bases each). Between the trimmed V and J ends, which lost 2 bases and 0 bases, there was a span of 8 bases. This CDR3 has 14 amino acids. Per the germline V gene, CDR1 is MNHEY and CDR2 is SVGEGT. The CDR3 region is CASSYAGSSYEQYF. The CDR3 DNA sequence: TGTGCCAGCAGTTACGCAGGGAGCTCCTACGAGCAGTACTTC.